This entry lists 3 T cell receptor beta chains sequenced from one sample in a study of shared clonotypes between healthy human individuals. The repertoire was sequenced with immunoSEQ multiplex PCR; TCRdb's copy has only in-frame clones and lacks some. The sample contains about 1 million clones, around four fifths of which appear only once. Material for sequencing was memory CD4+ T cells sorted from blood. The subset is: CD45RA-negative fraction. These receptors all come from a man aged 18 to 29 in good health.

The rearrangement links TRBV27 to TRBJ1-4; the match to TRBD1 covers 10 bases. The CDR3 is 16 residues long. Looked up from germline, CDR1 is MNHEY and CDR2 is SMNVEV (reference sequence). Unmatched junction bases numbered 4, after V lost 3 bases and J lost 3 bases. CDR3 bases: TGTGCCAGCAGTTTGGGACAGGGGAAGGCTAATGAAAAACTGTTTTTT. Its translation: CASSLGQGKANEKLFF.

This clone was seen a few times. Other DNA sequences in this sample translate to the same CDR3. The chain recombines TRBV29-1 with TRBJ2-7; D may be TRBD2 (5 bases). CDR3 length: 11 amino acids. Germline loops: CDR1 SQVTM, CDR2 ANQGSEA. Trimming shortened V by 4 bases and J by 1 base, and 5 bases separated the two germline ends. The CDR3 nucleotides read TGCAGCGTTGGACTATCCTACGAGCAGTACTTC. Residues: CSVGLSYEQYF.

CDR3 bases: TGTGCCAGCTCACCCGTGGAGAACACTGAAGCTTTCTTT. Translating it yields CASSPVENTEAFF. This rearrangement joins TRBV18 to TRBJ1-1; no definite D call. Germline V gene sequence: CDR1 KGHSH, CDR2 LQKENI. This CDR3 has 13 residues. The V end was cut by 3 bases, the J end by 1 base, with 6 bases between.